This T cell receptor (beta chain) emerged from a study of T cell responses to AZD1222 COVID-19 vaccine. Profiled with immunoSEQ multiplex PCR; TCRdb holds only in-frame clones, not every one. Among around 120,000 clones listed, roughly nine tenths were seen once. The CDR3 is 11 amino acids. Between the trimmed V and J ends, which lost 0 bases and 10 bases, there was a span of 3 bases. Germline assignment: CDR1 LGHDT and CDR2 YNNKEL (reference sequence). This clone was observed once. J is TRBJ1-4 and V is TRBV3-1 (or the pseudogene TRBV3-2); D not resolved. This receptor was taken from an adult who received the AZD1222 COVID-19 vaccine. The source was peripheral blood, collected 28 days after the second AZD1222 dose. The CDR3 here is CASSQDGKLFF. CDR3 nucleotides: TGTGCCAGCAGCCAAGATGGAAAACTGTTTTTT.